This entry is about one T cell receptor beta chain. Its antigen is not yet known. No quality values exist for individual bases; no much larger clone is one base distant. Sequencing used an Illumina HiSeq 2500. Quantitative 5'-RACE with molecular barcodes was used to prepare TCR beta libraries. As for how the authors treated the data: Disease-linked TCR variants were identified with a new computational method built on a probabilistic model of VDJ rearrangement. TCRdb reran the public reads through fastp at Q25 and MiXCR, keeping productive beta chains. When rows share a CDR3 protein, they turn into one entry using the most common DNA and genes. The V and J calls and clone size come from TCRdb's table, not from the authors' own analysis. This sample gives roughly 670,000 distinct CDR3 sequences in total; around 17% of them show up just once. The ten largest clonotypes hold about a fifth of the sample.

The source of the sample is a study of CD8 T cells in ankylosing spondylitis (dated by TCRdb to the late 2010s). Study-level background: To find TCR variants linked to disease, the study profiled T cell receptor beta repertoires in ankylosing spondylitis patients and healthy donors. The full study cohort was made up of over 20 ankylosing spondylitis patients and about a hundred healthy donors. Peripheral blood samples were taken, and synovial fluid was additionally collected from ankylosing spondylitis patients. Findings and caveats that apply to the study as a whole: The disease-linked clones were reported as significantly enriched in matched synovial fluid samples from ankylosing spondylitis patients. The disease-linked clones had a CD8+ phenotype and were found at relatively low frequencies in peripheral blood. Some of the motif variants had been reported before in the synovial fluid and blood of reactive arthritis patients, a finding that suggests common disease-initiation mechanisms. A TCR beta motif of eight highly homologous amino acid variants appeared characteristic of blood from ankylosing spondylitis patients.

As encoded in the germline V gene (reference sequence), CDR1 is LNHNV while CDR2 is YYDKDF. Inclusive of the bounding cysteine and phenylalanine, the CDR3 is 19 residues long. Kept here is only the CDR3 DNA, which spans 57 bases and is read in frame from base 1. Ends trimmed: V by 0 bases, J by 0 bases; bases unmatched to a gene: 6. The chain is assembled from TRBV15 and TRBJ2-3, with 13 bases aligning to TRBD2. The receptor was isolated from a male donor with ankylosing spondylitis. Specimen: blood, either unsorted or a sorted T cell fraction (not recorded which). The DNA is TGTGCCACCAGCAGAGAGGGGGGACTAGCGGGGCCCAGCACAGATACGCAGTATTTT. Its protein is CATSREGGLAGPSTDTQYF. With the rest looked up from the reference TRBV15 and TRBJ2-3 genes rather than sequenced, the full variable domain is DAMVIQNPRYQVTQFGKPVTLSCSQTLNHNVMYWYQQKSSQAPKLLFHYYDKDFNNEADTPDNFQSRRPNTSFCFLDIRSPGLGDTAMYLCATSREGGLAGPSTDTQYFGPGTRLTVL.